A selection of T cell receptor beta chains follows, all from one sample in a study of memory CD4+ T cells and cytomegalovirus serostatus. Here immunoSEQ multiplex PCR was the method, and the copy in TCRdb shows in-frame clones only, minus some. This sample has just under 40,000 clones, with around three quarters found just once. The sequenced sample was memory CD4+ T cells from blood. These receptors were obtained from an adult in good health and CMV-seronegative. Both conserved end residues are part of each CDR3. A D gene is named only where the DNA matches it firmly. Clone size is given for some rows only: seen once, a few or many times, or a class if the clone is expanded.

TRBD2,TRBJ2-1,TRBV10-1,NA,TGCGCCAGCAGTGCCCCTATATTAGCGGGGGGGTACAATGAGCAGTTCTTC,CASSAPILAGGYNEQFF
NA,TRBJ1-3,TRBV6-6,NA,TGTGCCAGCAGCAATCGGACAGCGGCCTCTGGAAACACCATATATTTT,CASSNRTAASGNTIYF
NA,TRBJ2-7,TRBV19,NA,TGTGCCAGTAGTTCGCGGACCTTAGTACCCTACGAGCAGTACTTC,CASSSRTLVPYEQYF
NA,TRBJ2-2,TRBV5-4,NA,TGTGCCAGCAGCTTTGACGGTACGAACACCGGGGAGCTGTTTTTT,CASSFDGTNTGELFF
NA,TRBJ2-5,TRBV25-1,NA,TGTGCCAGCAGTGACCTCCAAAAACAAGAGACCCAGTACTTC,CASSDLQKQETQYF
TRBD1,TRBJ1-1,TRBV5-4,few,TGTGCCAGCAGCTTGCGACAGGGCATGAACACTGAAGCTTTCTTT,CASSLRQGMNTEAFF
NA,TRBJ1-4,TRBV9,NA,TGTGCCAGCAGCGTATCGGGCCTCTGGGGGGGAACTAATGAAAAACTGTTTTTT,CASSVSGLWGGTNEKLFF
NA,TRBJ2-1,TRBV7-8,few,TGTGCCAGCAGCTTAGGGTGGGTCCTAGCTAACAATGAGCAGTTCTTC,CASSLGWVLANNEQFF
NA,TRBJ2-3,TRBV14,NA,TGTGCCAGCAGCCAAAGTCGTGGAGGGGGCACAGATACGCAGTATTTT,CASSQSRGGGTDTQYF
NA,TRBJ2-7,TRBV4-1,NA,TGCGCCAGCAGCCAAGGCAGGGCTACCTACGAGCAGTACTTC,CASSQGRATYEQYF
TRBD1,TRBJ2-2,TRBV4-1,NA,TGCGCCAGCAGCCAACATTGGACAGGGGGGGACACCGGGGAGCTGTTTTTT,CASSQHWTGGDTGELFF
NA,TRBJ1-1,TRBV29-1,NA,TGCAGCGACGCCCGGGGGGGTGGGACTGAAGCTTTCTTT,CSDARGGGTEAFF
TRBD1,TRBJ2-5,TRBV7-3,NA,TGTGCCAGCAGCCAGGGGGCACGAGAGACCCAGTACTTC,CASSQGARETQYF
NA,TRBJ2-3,TRBV2,NA,TGTGCCAGCAGTGAAAAGGCTTCTAGCACAGATACGCAGTATTTT,CASSEKASSTDTQYF
NA,TRBJ2-1,TRBV9,NA,TGTGCCAGCAGCGTAGACGAGGGCTCCTACAATGAGCAGTTCTTC,CASSVDEGSYNEQFF
TRBD2,TRBJ2-7,TRBV7-2,once,TGTGCCAGCAGCTTAACGCACTGGGGGGGCTCCTACGAGCAGTACTTC,CASSLTHWGGSYEQYF
NA,TRBJ2-1,TRBV4-2,NA,TGTGCCAGCGACAAGATCGCGAAGAATGAGCAGTTCTTC,CASDKIAKNEQFF
TRBD1,TRBJ1-2,TRBV5-1,NA,TGCGCCAGCAGCCCGACAGGGGGCGCAGACTATGGCTACACCTTC,CASSPTGGADYGYTF
NA,TRBJ1-4,TRBV5-1,NA,TGCGCCAGCAGCTTGGGACAGGCAACTAATGAAAAACTGTTTTTT,CASSLGQATNEKLFF
TRBD1,TRBJ1-2,TRBV6-1,NA,TGTGCCAGCAGTAGCCGGGACAGGGTTTTTGGCTACACCTTC,CASSSRDRVFGYTF